This T cell receptor (beta chain) was observed in a study of T cells in Graves' hyperthyroidism and ophthalmopathy. General study findings and limits: The majority of expanded thyroid clonotypes above 0.001 also appeared in blood.

This CDR3 is 15 amino acids long. V gave up 3 bases and J gave up 0 bases, with 10 bases separating them. CDR1 and CDR2 from the germline V gene are SGHTS and YDEGEE. RNA transcripts yielded amplified TCR beta CDR3 regions. The HTBI set primed first-round TCR CDR3 RT-PCR. TCRdb itself ran the multiplex PCR reads through MiXCR, one entry per CDR3 protein. Among around 340,000 distinct CDR3 sequences, about 18% were seen once, and the ten largest hold approximately 35%. It was uncontrolled infection, other autoimmune disease, pregnancy or lactation that excluded patients. Diagnoses were made from clinical symptoms, serum measures (thyroxine and TRAb), thyroid ultrasound and orbital computed tomography. Each 10 ml fresh peripheral blood draw supplied the PBMCs. At least ten counts were recorded for this clonotype. The target antigen is unknown.

The sequence was obtained from a woman aged 25 to 39 with Graves' hyperthyroidism that later progressed to Graves' ophthalmopathy. The gene calls are TRBV5-8 and TRBJ1-5; D not resolved. The source material was blood. The CDR3 sequence is CASSWPFTSNQPQHF. CDR3 coding DNA: TGTGCCAGCAGCTGGCCGTTTACTAGCAATCAGCCCCAGCATTTT.